This TCR beta chain was recorded in a study of cytomegalovirus exposure and HLA in healthy donors. Concerning this clone itself: No antigen is known for it.

Whole-study findings and limits: The likely explanation for a cluster of highly shared sequence variants was sequencing artifact. HLA alleles were associated with 18,000 or so TCR beta sequences in a later analysis at 0.05 false discovery rate. A prior analysis recorded that most TCR beta V segments were productive about 87% or about 30% of the time.

The PCR employed 60 Vbeta primers together with 13 Jbeta primers. Some clones are missing from TCRdb's copy, which holds only in-frame ones; the method was immunoSEQ multiplex PCR. The repertoire consists of approximately 71,000 clones, with 55% to 75% occurring once and the leading ten covering 9% to 14%. V gave up 3 bases and J gave up 3 bases, with 12 bases separating them. Germline V gene lookup returns CDR1 KGHSH and CDR2 LQKENI. The CDR3 extends over 15 amino acids. The chain is built from TRBV18 and TRBJ1-5; no clear D gene. Sequencing was carried out using PBMCs. This clonotype was obtained from a woman aged 40-49 years in good health and CMV-seropositive. The CDR3 loop reads CASSPLPGNNQPQHF. The CDR3 region has the DNA TGTGCCAGCTCACCCCTCCCGGGGAACAATCAGCCCCAGCATTTT.